The TCR beta chain described here comes from a study of cytomegalovirus exposure and HLA in healthy donors. V was clipped by 6 bases and J by 13 bases; unmatched bases: 12. Germline V gives CDR1 SQVTM, CDR2 ANQGSEA. This CDR3 spans 13 amino acids. The PCR employed 60 Vbeta primers together with 13 Jbeta primers. Here immunoSEQ multiplex PCR was the method, and the copy in TCRdb shows in-frame clones only, minus some. Of 190,000 or so clones detected, over 80% appear once; the ten largest clones hold about 1.6%. This clone was detected a few times. The source is a man aged 50-59 years in good health and CMV-seronegative. The V gene is TRBV29-1, the J gene TRBJ2-1; 10 nucleotides align to TRBD2. The sequencing sample was made of PBMCs. The CDR3 reads CSVATRTSGLQFF. The CDR3 coding sequence is TGCAGCGTCGCTACTCGGACTAGCGGTCTTCAGTTCTTC.